This T cell receptor (beta chain) emerged from a study of blood T cell repertoires in COVID-19. Across the whole study: Samples of COVID-19 (acute and convalescent) were obtained from the United States, Italy and Spain. Sources were T cells, B-cell-depleted T cells, or PBMCs; the material itself was cDNA or gDNA.

The CDR3 loop spans 14 amino acids. After removal of 3 bases from V and 1 base from J, the junction contained 2 bases not matched to a gene. Germline-derived CDR1 and CDR2 are KGHSH and LQKENI. In the authors' methods: Amplification of reference gene primers provided the estimated nucleated cell counts. Profiling relied on immunoSEQ multiplex PCR, and the TCRdb table lists in-frame clones only, not all of them. The V and J calls and clone size were taken over from that table, and D and trimming were inferred from the DNA. Altogether about 120,000 clones are present, about 80% being singletons, with the ten largest covering roughly 4.3%.

The receptor was derived from a woman older than 75 with acute or convalescent COVID-19. Material for sequencing was peripheral blood. V gene TRBV18 combines with J gene TRBJ1-1, with 7 bases matching TRBD1. The CDR3 loop is CASSPGQPNTEAFF. In nucleotides, the CDR3 is TGTGCCAGCTCACCGGGACAGCCGAACACTGAAGCTTTCTTT.